The clone carrying this T cell receptor (beta chain) was seen once. Its antigen is not known. The rectum was sampled with one to two pinch biopsies at colonoscopy. No immunosuppressive drugs were given to ulcerative colitis patients before diagnostic colonoscopy. This sample was included in a study of pediatric ulcerative colitis. Study in general: Over five patients showed pancolitis and two showed left-sided colitis. The study's findings and limits: Clonal expansions reduced rectal repertoire diversity in acute severe colitis.

This CDR3 contains 13 residues. CDR1 and CDR2 (germline): SGHTA, FQGNSA. V lost 7 bases and J 1 base, leaving 8 bases between the germline ends. Sequenced by immunoSEQ multiplex PCR; TCRdb stores in-frame clones only, minus some. This table has tens of thousands of clones, more than 65% appearing once. The sample taken for sequencing was gut tissue. The rearrangement joins TRBV7-2 to TRBJ2-1; D is undetermined. This sequence originates from a boy aged 10-17 years with severe ulcerative colitis. This CDR3 is CASKVPSYNEQFF. Here the CDR3 DNA reads TGTGCCAGCAAGGTGCCTTCCTACAATGAGCAGTTCTTC. The variable domain in full, completed from reference TRBV7-2 and TRBJ2-1, reads GAGVSQSPSNKVTEKGKDVELRCDPISGHTALYWYRQSLGQGLEFLIYFQGNSAPDKSGLPSDRFSAERTGGSVSTLTIQRTQQEDSAVYLCASKVPSYNEQFFGPGTRLTVL.